Reported below is one T cell receptor beta chain. This sample stems from a study of blood T cell repertoires in COVID-19. About the study: PBMCs, B-cell-depleted T cells, or T cells were the source of the cDNA or gDNA that made up the material.

The protocol was immunoSEQ multiplex PCR, while the TCRdb copy is restricted to in-frame clones and leaves out a portion. This sample has tens of thousands of clones, with 90% to 95% found just once. Germline V gene data show CDR1 as LGHDT and CDR2 as YNNKEL (reference sequence). There are 14 residues in the CDR3. With 6 bases clipped from V and 3 bases from J, the junction kept 5 bases outside the gene matches. This receptor was taken from a man aged 45 to 65 with active COVID-19. The source material was peripheral blood. The J gene is TRBJ1-2, the V gene TRBV3-1 (or the pseudogene TRBV3-2), with TRBD1 identical over 9 bases. CDR3 protein: CASRHTGGDYGYTF. The CDR3 nucleotides are TGTGCCAGCAGACATACAGGGGGCGACTATGGCTACACCTTC.